What follows are 12 T cell receptor beta chains derived from one specimen sequenced in a study of blood T cell repertoires in COVID-19. The method was immunoSEQ multiplex PCR; TCRdb's version includes in-frame clones alone and lacks a portion of them. The sample shows 12,000 to 15,000 clones, around 89% of them seen only once. The sequenced material came from peripheral blood. The source is a human donor in a cohort sampled during active COVID-19.

The J gene is TRBJ2-1, the V gene TRBV9, with D possibly TRBD2 on 5 matching bases. CDR1 and CDR2 (germline): SGDLS, YYNGEE. This CDR3 has 15 residues. V lost 0 bases to trimming and J lost 3 bases, with 10 bases between them. The CDR3 nucleotides read TGTGCCAGCAGCGTAGCAGCGGAGAACTACAATGAGCAGTTCTTC. It translates to CASSVAAENYNEQFF.

The rearrangement uses TRBV18 and TRBJ1-4; 12 positions match TRBD1. Germline V gene sequence: CDR1 KGHSH, CDR2 LQKENI. The CDR3 spans 16 residues. J gave up 2 bases and V 4 bases, and 2 bases lay outside the gene matches. Written as DNA, the CDR3 is TGTGCCAGCTCACGGGACAGGGGGCGGACTAATGAAAAACTGTTTTTT. This sequence encodes CASSRDRGRTNEKLFF.

The V gene is TRBV6-5, the J gene TRBJ1-5; 9 nucleotides agree with TRBD1. V was pared by 7 bases and J by 9 bases, with 10 bases of the junction left unmatched. The CDR3 extends over 14 amino acids. CDR1 and CDR2 (germline): MNHEY, SVGAGI. DNA for the CDR3: TGTGCCAGCAAGCCGGGACAGGGTGTTCCGCCCCAGCATTTT. This gives the protein CASKPGQGVPPQHF.

The V gene is TRBV5-4, the J gene TRBJ1-2, with D maybe TRBD1 (5 bases). Trimming cost V 4 bases and J 6 bases, with 19 bases left between them. The V gene's germline CDR1 is SGHNT and CDR2 YYREEE (reference sequence). This CDR3 spans 15 amino acids. The DNA of the CDR3 is TGTGCCAGCAGCCCCAGACAGTTTGGAGACCATGGCTACACCTTC. Protein sequence: CASSPRQFGDHGYTF. Full variable domain (rest looked up from reference TRBV5-4 and TRBJ1-2): ETGVTQSPTHLIKTRGQQVTLRCSSQSGHNTVSWYQQALGQGPQFIFQYYREEENGRGNFPPRFSGLQFPNYSSELNVNALELDDSALYLCASSPRQFGDHGYTFGSGTRLTVV.

This chain connects TRBV15 to TRBJ1-2; TRBD1 agrees at 7 bases. This CDR3 contains 14 residues. CDR1 and CDR2 (germline): LNHNV, YYDKDF (reference sequence). V lost 4 bases to trimming and J lost 4 bases; unmatched junction nucleotides: 6. CDR3 in amino acids: CATSKGQAGYGYTF. As DNA, the CDR3 is TGTGCCACCAGCAAAGGACAGGCCGGCTATGGCTACACCTTC.

The V call is TRBV5-1, the J call TRBJ2-1, with 9 bases identical to TRBD2. The CDR3 runs 15 residues. In germline, CDR1 is SGHRS, CDR2 YFSETQ. The V segment lost 0 bases and the J segment 5 bases; nucleotides outside the gene matches: 3. The CDR3 coding sequence is TGCGCCAGCAGCTTGGTTGTAGCGGGAGACAATGAGCAGTTCTTC. Its protein is CASSLVVAGDNEQFF.

This clone was detected only once. The chain recombines TRBV23-1 with TRBJ1-5; no clear D. TRBV23-1 counts as an open reading frame of uncertain function. This CDR3 has 15 residues. Trimming removed 0 bases from V and 8 bases from J, with 14 bases in between. CDR3 sequence (DNA): TGCGCCAGCAGTCAATCCCTCCGACAATGGGAGCCCCAGCATTTT. Its protein is CASSQSLRQWEPQHF.

This sequence joins TRBV4-1 and TRBJ2-7, with a weak D call TRBD1 (6 bases). CDR1 is MGHRA and CDR2 is YSYEKL in the germline V gene. The CDR3 spans 17 residues. The V and J ends lost 4 bases and 0 bases respectively, with 19 bases between them. The CDR3 spells CASSRQAQGARSYEQYF. The DNA of the CDR3 is TGCGCCAGCAGCCGCCAGGCACAGGGAGCGCGCTCCTACGAGCAGTACTTC.

Relative to its sample, this clone is medium-sized (0.01 to 0.1%). The chain carries TRBV27 and TRBJ2-4; TRBD2 is a possible D gene (6 bases). This CDR3 spans 17 amino acids. CDR1 is MNHEY and CDR2 is SMNVEV in the germline V gene (reference sequence). V was pared by 5 bases and J by 5 bases, with 22 bases between. CDR3 sequence: CASSPGRLASGENIQYF. CDR3 sequence (DNA): TGTGCCAGCAGTCCAGGACGACTCGCCTCGGGGGAAAACATTCAGTACTTC.

The chain uses TRBV2 and TRBJ2-6, with 7 nucleotides matching TRBD1. The CDR3 has 16 residues. V dropped 6 bases and J dropped 0; count of bases not matched to a gene: 5. CDR1 and CDR2 (germline): SNHLY, FYNNEI. As DNA, the CDR3 is TGTGCCAGCAGAGGGGACAGTGGCTCTGGGGCCAACGTCCTGACTTTC. It yields the protein CASRGDSGSGANVLTF.

This clone has more than one count but fewer than ten. This rearrangement joins TRBV9 to TRBJ2-5; 8 bases match TRBD2. The CDR3 loop spans 13 amino acids. The V gene's germline CDR1 is SGDLS and CDR2 YYNGEE. V dropped 7 bases and J dropped 1; count of bases not matched to a gene: 3. CDR3 loop: CASAGGIQETQYF. The CDR3 DNA follows: TGTGCCAGCGCGGGAGGAATCCAAGAGACCCAGTACTTC.

V is TRBV11-2 and J is TRBJ2-2; 9 bases fit TRBD2. V lost 2 bases, J lost 5 bases, and 6 bases stayed unmatched. The length of the CDR3 is 16 residues. The germline CDR1 and CDR2 sequences are SGHAT and FQNNGV. CDR3 residues: CASSLNSGSDTGELFF. CDR3 DNA: TGTGCCAGCAGCTTAAATAGCGGGAGTGATACCGGGGAGCTGTTTTTT.